The 9 T cell receptor beta chains given below trace back to one sample, sequenced in a study of blood T cell repertoires in COVID-19. Sequencing was performed with immunoSEQ multiplex PCR; in TCRdb, only in-frame clones are kept and a portion is missing. This sample has around 120,000 clones, with about 88% found just once. Material: peripheral blood. The receptors were sampled from a human donor in a cohort sampled during active COVID-19.

The rearrangement links TRBV9 to TRBJ1-4, with 8 bases aligning to TRBD1. V lost 1 base to trimming and J lost 8 bases; unmatched junction nucleotides: 7. CDR3 length: 15 amino acids. The germline CDR1 and CDR2 sequences are SGDLS and YYNGEE. The CDR3 sequence is CASSVREGTGEKLFF. CDR3 nucleotide sequence: TGTGCCAGCAGCGTAAGGGAGGGGACAGGCGAAAAACTGTTTTTT.

This sequence joins TRBV5-5 and TRBJ2-3; TRBD2 matches 8 bases. Trimming removed 4 bases from V and 2 bases from J; junction bases left unmatched: 9. CDR3 size: 16 residues. Germline CDR1 reads SGHKS; CDR2 reads YYEKEE (reference sequence). The CDR3 region has the DNA TGTGCCAGCAGCGCGGGAGGAGCGGGCGTCACAGATACGCAGTATTTT. It encodes CASSAGGAGVTDTQYF.

In its sample, this clone was seen once. The chain joins TRBV29-1 to TRBJ1-1, with D perhaps TRBD1 (6 bases). Trimming shortened V by 0 bases and J by 4 bases, and 12 bases separated the two germline ends. Germline CDR1 is SQVTM and CDR2 is ANQGSEA. The CDR3 consists of 14 residues. The CDR3 coding sequence is TGCAGCGTTGAAGACACAGGGCGGAGCACTGAAGCTTTCTTT. Its translation: CSVEDTGRSTEAFF.

This chain links TRBV28 with TRBJ1-4, with 9 nucleotides matching TRBD1. CDR1 is MDHEN, CDR2 SYDVKM, per germline. V gave up 3 bases and J gave up 8 bases; unmatched junction bases: 10. The CDR3 is 16 residues long. The CDR3 nucleotides read TGTGCCAGCAGTTTCCGAGGACAGGGGTGGGCCGAAAAACTGTTTTTT. Its translation: CASSFRGQGWAEKLFF.

A single count supports this clone. This chain connects TRBV9 to TRBJ2-7, with a weak D call TRBD1 (5 bases). V was shortened by 3 bases and J by 5 bases, with 12 bases between the two germline ends. This CDR3 spans 13 amino acids. Germline CDR1 reads SGDLS; CDR2 reads YYNGEE. CDR3: CASSGRQRDEQYF. The DNA for the CDR3 is TGTGCCAGCAGCGGCCGACAGCGCGACGAGCAGTACTTC. Supplemented by reference TRBV9 and TRBJ2-7, the full variable domain reads DSGVTQTPKHLITATGQRVTLRCSPRSGDLSVYWYQQSLDQGLQFLIQYYNGEERAKGNILERFSAQQFPDLHSELNLSSLELGDSALYFCASSGRQRDEQYFGPGTRLTVT.

The V call is TRBV28, the J call TRBJ1-2; D unclear. The CDR3 is made up of 14 amino acids. Germline-derived CDR1 and CDR2 are MDHEN and SYDVKM. Trimming left V 2 bases short and J 8 bases short, with 15 bases between. CDR3 in DNA: TGTGCCAGCAGTTTAGGCCTCCGGACTGAGGGCTACACCTTC. This gives the protein CASSLGLRTEGYTF.

The rearrangement joins TRBV5-1 to TRBJ2-5; the D gene is possibly TRBD2 (6 bases). Germline V gene lookup returns CDR1 SGHRS and CDR2 YFSETQ. Trimming took 4 bases from V and 2 from J, leaving 12 bases between them. The CDR3 contains 14 residues. CDR3 residues: CASSTGEIQETQYF. The CDR3 DNA is TGCGCCAGCAGCACGGGAGAAATTCAAGAGACCCAGTACTTC. Full variable domain (missing parts from reference TRBV5-1 and TRBJ2-5): KAGVTQTPRYLIKTRGQQVTLSCSPISGHRSVSWYQQTPGQGLQFLFEYFSETQRNKGNFPGRFSGRQFSNSRSEMNVSTLELGDSALYLCASSTGEIQETQYFGPGTRLLVL.

This rearrangement joins TRBV3-1 (or the pseudogene TRBV3-2) to TRBJ2-7, with TRBD1 matching 7 bases. CDR1 is LGHDT, CDR2 YNNKEL, per germline (reference sequence). The CDR3 runs to 17 residues. Trimming took 3 bases from V and 0 from J; bases not matched to a gene: 11. The CDR3 sequence: CASSQTLKGASSYEQYF. The CDR3 DNA reads TGTGCCAGCAGCCAGACGTTGAAGGGGGCCAGCTCCTACGAGCAGTACTTC.

The rearrangement links TRBV6-5 to TRBJ2-2, with D possibly matching TRBD2 (6 bases). Germline V gene data show CDR1 as MNHEY and CDR2 as SVGAGI. The V end was cut by 6 bases, the J end by 4 bases, with 15 bases between. This CDR3 spans 15 amino acids. CDR3 nucleotide sequence: TGTGCCAGCAGCCGAGGAGGGCGGATCACCGGGGAGCTGTTTTTT. This codes for CASSRGGRITGELFF.